The 8 T cell receptor beta chains given below trace back to one sample, sequenced in a study of T cell repertoires in cytomegalovirus infection. TCRdb processed the reads anew with MiXCR; each CDR3 protein has one entry. The data hold 60,000 to 75,000 distinct CDR3 sequences, with 4% observed a single time. The sequencing input was PBMCs. The source is a human donor in good health (CMV status not recorded). Some clones in this sample may be carry-over from other donors' samples.

This clonotype appeared many times. CDR3: CASSLVPGAGAYEQYF. CDR3 coding DNA: TGTGCCAGCAGCTTAGTACCGGGAGCTGGGGCCTACGAGCAGTACTTC. The rearrangement links TRBV7-8 to TRBJ2-7, with D tentatively TRBD2 (6 bases). The V end was cut by 1 base, the J end by 2 bases, with 15 bases between. The CDR3 length is 16 residues. The V gene's germline CDR1 is SGHVS and CDR2 FQNEAQ.

This clonotype was seen many times. The chain is built from TRBV20-1 and TRBJ2-1; D is perhaps TRBD1 (6 bases). There are 13 residues in the CDR3. V lost 3 bases and J lost 1, with 7 bases in between. Germline CDR1 is DFQATT and CDR2 is SNEGSKA (reference sequence). The DNA for the CDR3 is TGCAGTGCTAGGGGACAATCCTACAATGAGCAGTTCTTC. Residues: CSARGQSYNEQFF.

This clonotype has a count of ten or more. This chain links TRBV28 with TRBJ1-5; no definite D call. This CDR3 is built from 13 residues. Per germline, CDR1 MDHEN and CDR2 SYDVKM. V was clipped by 6 bases and J by 5 bases, with 11 bases between them. The CDR3 DNA reads TGTGCCAGCAGAAGACAAATGGATCAGCCCCAGCATTTT. It yields the protein CASRRQMDQPQHF.

This clonotype was counted at least ten times. The CDR3 nucleotides are TGTGCCAGCAGCTTTTCTAGCGGGAGGGAGACCCAGTACTTC. Its protein is CASSFSSGRETQYF. This chain joins TRBV7-2 and TRBJ2-5; the match to TRBD2 covers 11 bases. The CDR3 consists of 14 residues. V lost 3 bases and J lost 5; bases outside the gene matches: 2. Germline V gene data show CDR1 as SGHTA and CDR2 as FQGNSA.

This clonotype showed up many times. The J gene is TRBJ2-1, the V gene TRBV7-9, with D perhaps matching TRBD2 (6 bases). Trimming removed 2 bases at V and 0 bases at J, with 14 bases between. The CDR3 consists of 17 residues. Germline V lookup: CDR1 SEHNR, CDR2 FQNEAQ (reference sequence). The CDR3: CASSLTSSEVSYNEQFF. The CDR3, as DNA: TGTGCCAGCAGCTTAACTTCTAGCGAGGTCTCCTACAATGAGCAGTTCTTC.

This clonotype has at least ten counts. This chain uses TRBV11-1 with TRBJ1-1; 7 nucleotides agree with TRBD1. Germline CDR1 reads SGHAT; CDR2 reads FQDESV (reference sequence). The CDR3 consists of 14 residues. V was pared by 3 bases and J by 4 bases, with 5 bases of the junction left unmatched. The CDR3 DNA reads TGTGCCAGCAGCTTCAAGACAGGGCTCACTGAAGCTTTCTTT. Translated: CASSFKTGLTEAFF.

This clonotype appeared many times. The rearrangement joins TRBV7-2 to TRBJ2-3; TRBD2 matches 10 bases. Germline values: CDR1 SGHTA, CDR2 FQGNSA. The J segment lost 4 bases and the V segment lost 3 bases, leaving 19 bases of the junction unmatched. This CDR3 spans 20 amino acids. The DNA of the CDR3 is TGTGCCAGCAGCTTCCGGTGGAGTCGAGCGGGAGGGCCGCCCGCAGATACGCAGTATTTT. Protein: CASSFRWSRAGGPPADTQYF.

In this sample, this clonotype turned up many times. The rearrangement uses TRBV7-8 and TRBJ2-3, with D perhaps matching TRBD1 (5 bases). The length of the CDR3 is 16 residues. Germline assignment: CDR1 SGHVS and CDR2 FQNEAQ. Trimming took off 1 base at V and 4 bases at J, with 15 bases between the two ends. DNA of the CDR3: TGTGCCAGCAGCTTAGATCCAGGGTGGGTTTCAGATACGCAGTATTTT. It is translated as CASSLDPGWVSDTQYF.